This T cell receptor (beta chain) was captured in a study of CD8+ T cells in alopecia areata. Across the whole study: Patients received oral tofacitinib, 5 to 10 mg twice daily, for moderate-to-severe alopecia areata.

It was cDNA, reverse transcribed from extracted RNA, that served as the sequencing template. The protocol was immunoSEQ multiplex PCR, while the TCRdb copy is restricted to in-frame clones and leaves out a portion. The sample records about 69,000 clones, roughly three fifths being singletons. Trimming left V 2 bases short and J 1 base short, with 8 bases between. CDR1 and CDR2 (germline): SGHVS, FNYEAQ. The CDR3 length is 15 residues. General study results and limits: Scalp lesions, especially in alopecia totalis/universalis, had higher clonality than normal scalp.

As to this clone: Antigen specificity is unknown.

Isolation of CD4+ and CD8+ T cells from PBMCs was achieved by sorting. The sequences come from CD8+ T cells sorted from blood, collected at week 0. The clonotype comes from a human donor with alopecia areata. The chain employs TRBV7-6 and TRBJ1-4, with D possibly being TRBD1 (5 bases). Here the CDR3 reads CASSLYQGTNEKLFF. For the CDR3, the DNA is TGTGCCAGCAGCTTATATCAGGGAACTAATGAAAAACTGTTTTTT.